This is a list of T cell receptor beta chains from one sample in a study of response to subunit inactivated influenza vaccine. Each CDR3 protein is one row after TCRdb ran MiXCR on the RT-PCR reads. The profile shows just under 550,000 distinct CDR3 sequences, under 30% of them singletons. The sample was also linked to a second study, of T cells expressing NK-cell markers.

This material consisted of CD4+ T cells sorted from PBMCs, taken about 11 days after vaccination. The source is a man between 45 and 60 years old who received an inactivated influenza vaccine. CDR3s include the opening cysteine and the closing phenylalanine or tryptophan. The D gene is left open where the match is weak. A clone size is listed for some rows: how often the clone was seen (once, few, many), or a class if it is expanded.

abundance | j_gene | v_gene | d_gene | CDR3nt | CDR3aa
NA | TRBJ1-1 | TRBV5-1 | NA | TGCGCCAGCAGCTTGTGGGGAGGGAACACTGAAGCTTTCTTT | CASSLWGGNTEAFF
NA | TRBJ1-2 | TRBV10-1 | NA | TGCGCCAGCAGTGCGTCAGGGCGCTATGGCTACACCTTC | CASSASGRYGYTF
NA | TRBJ2-3 | TRBV25-1 | TRBD2 | TGTGCCAGCAGTGTTATAGCGGGAAGGGGGGATACGCAGTATTTT | CASSVIAGRGDTQYF
few | TRBJ1-5 | TRBV5-5 | NA | TGTGCCAGCAGCTTGGTTTCCGGCAATCAGCCCCAGCATTTT | CASSLVSGNQPQHF
NA | TRBJ2-5 | TRBV5-1 | TRBD2 | TGCGCCAGCAGCCCATATAGCGGGGGGTCACGAGAGACCCAGTACTTC | CASSPYSGGSRETQYF
NA | TRBJ1-1 | TRBV29-1 | NA | TGCAGCGCTCCTCAGGGGATGGGGCACCAAGCTTTCTTT | CSAPQGMGHQAFF
NA | TRBJ1-1 | TRBV7-2 | NA | TGTGCCAGCAGCCTAAGGGGGGGGGCCACTGAAGCTTTCTTT | CASSLRGGATEAFF
few | TRBJ2-3 | TRBV18 | TRBD2 | TGTGCCAGCTCACCAATAATAGCGGGAGGGGCAGATACGCAGTATTTT | CASSPIIAGGADTQYF
few | TRBJ1-5 | TRBV10-3 | NA | TGTGCCACCACCTCTGTCGTGAATCAGCCCCAGCATTTT | CATTSVVNQPQHF
few | TRBJ2-5 | TRBV9 | TRBD2 | TGTGCCAGCAGCGCGGGACTAGCGCGGGAGACCCAGTACTTC | CASSAGLARETQYF
NA | TRBJ2-1 | TRBV30 | NA | TGTGCCTGGAAAAAAATAGATGAGCAGTTCTTC | CAWKKIDEQFF
few | TRBJ2-7 | TRBV15 | NA | TGTGCCACCAGCAGAGAGCGGCGTTATGAGCAGTACTTC | CATSRERRYEQYF
NA | TRBJ2-7 | TRBV28 | NA | TGTGCCAGCAGTTTAGTAGGGTCCAACTACGAGCAGTACTTC | CASSLVGSNYEQYF
NA | TRBJ2-7 | TRBV7-9 | TRBD2 | TGTGCCAGCAGCTTATTGCGGGACTACAACGAGCAGTACTTC | CASSLLRDYNEQYF
few | TRBJ2-3 | TRBV20-1 | NA | TGCAGTGCTAGAGCTTTGGCGCGAGCGTTGAGCACAGATACGCAGTATTTT | CSARALARALSTDTQYF
NA | TRBJ1-2 | TRBV4-1 | TRBD1 | TGCGCCAGCGGGCAGTCGGACAGGCCGGGCTATGGCTACACCTTC | CASGQSDRPGYGYTF
once | TRBJ1-2 | TRBV28 | TRBD1 | TGTGCCAGCAGTTACCCGGGACAGGCATATGGCTACACCTTC | CASSYPGQAYGYTF
NA | TRBJ1-5 | TRBV18 | NA | TGTGCCAGCTCACCACAGGGGAATAGGGATCAGCCCCAGCATTTT | CASSPQGNRDQPQHF
few | TRBJ2-1 | TRBV12-3/TRBV12-4 | NA | TGTGCCAGCAGTTGGGGGGGGCTCAGTTACAATGAGCAGTTCTTC | CASSWGGLSYNEQFF
NA | TRBJ2-1 | TRBV20-1 | NA | TGCAGTGCTACTCGAAGCGGCCACGCTTCCTACAATGAGCAGTTCTTC | CSATRSGHASYNEQFF
few | TRBJ2-5 | TRBV5-1 | NA | TGCGCCAGCAGCCCCGGAGGGCGGTGGGACCAAGAGACCCAGTACTTC | CASSPGGRWDQETQYF
few | TRBJ1-1 | TRBV20-1 | NA | TGCAGTGCTAGAGTCACAGGGACAACTGAAGCTTTCTTT | CSARVTGTTEAFF
NA | TRBJ1-6 | TRBV6-2/TRBV6-3 | NA | TGTGCCAGCAGTTACCGCTCGCCTAATTCACCCCTCCACTTT | CASSYRSPNSPLHF
few | TRBJ2-2 | TRBV4-3 | NA | TGCGCCAGCAGCCAAGAACGGGGTCCCGGGGAGCTGTTTTTT | CASSQERGPGELFF
NA | TRBJ2-1 | TRBV11-3 | TRBD2 | TGTGCCAGCAGCTTAGAAGGGTCTAGCGGTGAGCAGTTCTTC | CASSLEGSSGEQFF
NA | TRBJ1-4 | TRBV3-1 | NA | TGTGCCAGCAGCCGGGGACCGGAACATGATGAAAAACTGTTTTTT | CASSRGPEHDEKLFF
many | TRBJ2-2 | TRBV5-1 | NA | TGCGCCAGCAGCGCGGACACCTCGAACACCGGGGAGCTGTTTTTT | CASSADTSNTGELFF
NA | TRBJ1-1 | TRBV4-1 | NA | TGCGCCAGCAGCCAAATCGGACGGAACACTGAAGCTTTCTTT | CASSQIGRNTEAFF
few | TRBJ1-5 | TRBV5-6 | TRBD1 | TGTGCCAGCAGCTTTGGGACAGGGGGACCCCTTGTTAATCAGCCCCAGCATTTT | CASSFGTGGPLVNQPQHF
few | TRBJ2-7 | TRBV20-1 | NA | TGCAGTGCGCAGCGCCCGCTGGCCACTTACGAGCAGTACTTC | CSAQRPLATYEQYF
NA | TRBJ2-1 | TRBV30 | NA | TGTGCCTGGAGTGTCCAGCACTCCTACAATGAGCAGTTCTTC | CAWSVQHSYNEQFF
NA | TRBJ2-7 | TRBV5-1 | TRBD1 | TGCGCCAGCAGCTGGGGACAGGCCCTCCGGGACGAGCAGTACTTC | CASSWGQALRDEQYF
NA | TRBJ1-5 | TRBV5-6 | NA | TGTGCCAGCACCACATGGTCGGGGCCCGATAAGACGACCCAGCATTTT | CASTTWSGPDKTTQHF
NA | TRBJ2-1 | TRBV20-1 | TRBD2 | TGCAGTGCTAGGACTAGCGGAGACAATGAGCAGTTCTTC | CSARTSGDNEQFF
NA | TRBJ2-4 | TRBV11-2 | NA | TGTGCCAGCAGCTTAGGCTTTACGGGCATTCAGTACTTC | CASSLGFTGIQYF
NA | TRBJ2-3 | TRBV4-1 | NA | TGCGCCAGCAGCCAAGCACAGCCCAGCACAGATACGCAGTATTTT | CASSQAQPSTDTQYF
NA | TRBJ1-2 | TRBV4-1 | NA | TGCGCCAGCAGCCAAGATGGGACGATCTATGGCTACACCTTC | CASSQDGTIYGYTF
many | TRBJ1-1 | TRBV7-3 | NA | TGTGCCAGCAGCGAAGCCGGGACAGAAGCTTTCTTT | CASSEAGTEAFF